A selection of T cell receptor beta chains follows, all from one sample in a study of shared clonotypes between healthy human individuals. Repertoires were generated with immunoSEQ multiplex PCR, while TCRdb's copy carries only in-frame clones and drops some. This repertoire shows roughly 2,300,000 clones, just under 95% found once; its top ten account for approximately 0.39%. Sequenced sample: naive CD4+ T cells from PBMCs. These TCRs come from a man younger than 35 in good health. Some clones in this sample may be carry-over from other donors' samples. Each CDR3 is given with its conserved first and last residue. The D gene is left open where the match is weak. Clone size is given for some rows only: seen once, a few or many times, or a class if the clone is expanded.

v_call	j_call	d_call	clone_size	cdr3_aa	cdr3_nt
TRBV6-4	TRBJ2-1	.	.	CASSGDRSGEQFF	TGTGCCAGCAGTGGGGATCGGTCGGGTGAGCAGTTCTTC
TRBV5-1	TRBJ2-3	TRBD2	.	CASSLEKRASGFTDTQYF	TGCGCCAGCAGCTTGGAGAAGAGAGCTAGCGGATTCACAGATACGCAGTATTTT
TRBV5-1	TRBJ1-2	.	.	CASSLAGTNYGYTF	TGCGCCAGCAGCTTGGCCGGGACCAACTATGGCTACACCTTC
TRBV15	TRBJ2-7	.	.	CATSRSTMYEQYF	TGTGCCACCAGCAGGTCCACAATGTACGAGCAGTACTTC
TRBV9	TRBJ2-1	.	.	CASSVAGSLVYNEQFF	TGTGCCAGCAGCGTAGCGGGTAGCTTGGTCTACAATGAGCAGTTCTTC
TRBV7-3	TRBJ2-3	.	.	CASSPPGTDTQYF	TGTGCCAGCAGCCCACCGGGCACAGATACGCAGTATTTT
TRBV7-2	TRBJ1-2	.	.	CASSQWGEGGYGYTF	TGTGCCAGCAGCCAATGGGGAGAGGGAGGCTATGGCTACACCTTC
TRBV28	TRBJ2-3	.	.	CASRGLSPDTQYF	TGTGCCAGCAGGGGACTCTCTCCAGATACGCAGTATTTT
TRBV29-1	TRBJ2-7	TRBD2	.	CSVGRLASPEQYF	TGCAGCGTTGGCAGACTAGCGAGCCCCGAGCAGTACTTC
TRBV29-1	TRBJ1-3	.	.	CSVGTEESGNTIYF	TGCAGCGTTGGGACGGAGGAGAGTGGAAACACCATATATTTT
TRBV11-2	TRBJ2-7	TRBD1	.	CASSRRQGNYEQYF	TGTGCCAGCAGCCGTCGACAGGGGAACTACGAGCAGTACTTC
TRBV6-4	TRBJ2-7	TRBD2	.	CASSGGLAGNYEQYF	TGTGCCAGCAGTGGCGGACTAGCGGGAAACTACGAGCAGTACTTC
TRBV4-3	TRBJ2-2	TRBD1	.	CASSQVRQGAGGELFF	TGCGCCAGCAGCCAAGTCAGGCAGGGGGCCGGCGGGGAGCTGTTTTTT
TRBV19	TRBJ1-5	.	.	CASSIVTDNQPQHF	TGTGCCAGTAGTATAGTCACAGACAATCAGCCCCAGCATTTT
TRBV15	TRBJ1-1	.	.	CATSTRQASTEAFF	TGTGCCACCAGCACAAGACAGGCTAGCACTGAAGCTTTCTTT
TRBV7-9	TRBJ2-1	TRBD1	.	CASSSGQGKGFYNEQFF	TGTGCCAGCAGCTCGGGACAGGGCAAAGGGTTTTACAATGAGCAGTTCTTC
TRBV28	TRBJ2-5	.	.	CASTEQETQYF	TGTGCCAGTACGGAGCAAGAGACCCAGTACTTC
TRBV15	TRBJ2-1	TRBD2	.	CATSRVGREGNEQFF	TGTGCCACCAGCAGAGTGGGACGGGAGGGTAATGAGCAGTTCTTC
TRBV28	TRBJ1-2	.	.	CASSFGGRDGYTF	TGTGCCAGCAGTTTCGGGGGGCGGGATGGCTACACCTTC
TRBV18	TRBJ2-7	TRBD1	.	CASSPLLGQGEHEQYF	TGTGCCAGCTCACCATTGTTGGGACAGGGAGAACACGAGCAGTACTTC
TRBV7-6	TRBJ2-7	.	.	CASSPWSSYEQYF	TGTGCCAGCAGCCCCTGGAGCTCCTACGAGCAGTACTTC
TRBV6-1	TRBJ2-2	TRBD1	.	CASSEAGGQGRGKDTGELFF	TGTGCCAGCAGTGAAGCTGGGGGACAGGGGAGAGGGAAGGACACCGGGGAGCTGTTTTTT
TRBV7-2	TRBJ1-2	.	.	CASSFGTLYGYTF	TGTGCCAGCAGCTTCGGGACTCTGTATGGCTACACCTTC
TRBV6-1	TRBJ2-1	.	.	CASSAEENPYNEQFF	TGTGCCAGCAGTGCCGAGGAGAACCCCTACAATGAGCAGTTCTTC
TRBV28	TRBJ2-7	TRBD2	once	CASSLGGTAYEQYF	TGTGCCAGCAGTTTGGGGGGGACCGCCTACGAGCAGTACTTC